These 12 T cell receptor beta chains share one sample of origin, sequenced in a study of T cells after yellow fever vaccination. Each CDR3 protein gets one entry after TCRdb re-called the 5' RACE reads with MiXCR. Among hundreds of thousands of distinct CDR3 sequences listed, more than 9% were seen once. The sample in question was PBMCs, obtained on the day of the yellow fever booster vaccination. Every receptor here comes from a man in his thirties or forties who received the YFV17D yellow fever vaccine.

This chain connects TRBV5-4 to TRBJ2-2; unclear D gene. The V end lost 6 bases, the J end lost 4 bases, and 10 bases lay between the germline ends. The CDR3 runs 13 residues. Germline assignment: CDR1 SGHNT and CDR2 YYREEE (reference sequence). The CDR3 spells CASTPYRTGELFF. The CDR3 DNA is TGTGCCAGCACGCCGTATCGCACCGGGGAGCTGTTTTTT.

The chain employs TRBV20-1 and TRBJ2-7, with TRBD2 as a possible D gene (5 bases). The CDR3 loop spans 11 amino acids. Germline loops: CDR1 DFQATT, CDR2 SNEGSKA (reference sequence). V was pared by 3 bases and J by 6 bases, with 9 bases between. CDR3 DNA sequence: TGCAGTGCTAGTGACGGAGGCGAGCAGTACTTC. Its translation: CSASDGGEQYF.

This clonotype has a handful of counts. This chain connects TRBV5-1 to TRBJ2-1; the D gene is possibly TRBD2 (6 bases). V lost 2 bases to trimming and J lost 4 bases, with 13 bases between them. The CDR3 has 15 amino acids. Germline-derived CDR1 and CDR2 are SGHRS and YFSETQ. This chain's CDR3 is CASSFIAEAYNEQFF. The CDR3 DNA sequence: TGCGCCAGCAGCTTTATAGCGGAGGCTTACAATGAGCAGTTCTTC.

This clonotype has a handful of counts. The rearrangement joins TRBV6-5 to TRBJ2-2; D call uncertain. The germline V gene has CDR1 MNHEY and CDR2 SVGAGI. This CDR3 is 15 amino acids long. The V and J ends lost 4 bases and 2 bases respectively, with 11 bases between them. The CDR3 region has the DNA TGTGCCAGCAGTTCCCCGCGGAGAAACACCGGGGAGCTGTTTTTT. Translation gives CASSSPRRNTGELFF.

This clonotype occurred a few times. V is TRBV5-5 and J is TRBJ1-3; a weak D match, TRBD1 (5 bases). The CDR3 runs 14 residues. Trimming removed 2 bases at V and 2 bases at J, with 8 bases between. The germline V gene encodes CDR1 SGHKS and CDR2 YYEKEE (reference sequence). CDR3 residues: CASSFSRAGNTIYF. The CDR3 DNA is TGTGCCAGCAGCTTCTCCAGGGCTGGAAACACCATATATTTT.

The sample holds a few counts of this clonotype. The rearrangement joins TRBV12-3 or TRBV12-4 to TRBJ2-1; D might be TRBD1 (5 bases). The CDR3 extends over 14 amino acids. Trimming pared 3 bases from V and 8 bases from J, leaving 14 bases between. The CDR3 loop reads CASSLRQPGDEQFF. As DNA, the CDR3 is TGTGCCAGCAGTTTGAGACAGCCCGGAGATGAGCAGTTCTTC.

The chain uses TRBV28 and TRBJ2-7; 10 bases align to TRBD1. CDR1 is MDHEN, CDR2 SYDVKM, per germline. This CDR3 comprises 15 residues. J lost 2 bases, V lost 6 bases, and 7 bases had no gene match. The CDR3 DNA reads TGTGCCAGCAGCTCCGGACAGGGGGGTACCTACGAGCAGTACTTC. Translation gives CASSSGQGGTYEQYF.

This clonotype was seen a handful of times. The CDR3 loop is CSARDAGGGPNYGYTF. The CDR3 coding sequence is TGCAGTGCTAGAGATGCGGGCGGGGGGCCTAACTATGGCTACACCTTC. V and J are TRBV20-1 and TRBJ1-2; TRBD1 is a possible D gene (6 bases). Germline CDR1 reads DFQATT; CDR2 reads SNEGSKA (reference sequence). This CDR3 has 16 amino acids. V dropped 0 bases and J dropped 0 bases, with 14 bases sitting between them.

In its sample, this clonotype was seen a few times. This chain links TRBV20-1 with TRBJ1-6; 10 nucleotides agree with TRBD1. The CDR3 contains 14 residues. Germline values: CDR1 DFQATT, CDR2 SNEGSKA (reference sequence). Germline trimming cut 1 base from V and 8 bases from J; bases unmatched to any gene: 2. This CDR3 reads CSARGGQGYSPLHF. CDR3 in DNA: TGCAGTGCTAGAGGGGGACAGGGGTATTCACCCCTCCACTTT.

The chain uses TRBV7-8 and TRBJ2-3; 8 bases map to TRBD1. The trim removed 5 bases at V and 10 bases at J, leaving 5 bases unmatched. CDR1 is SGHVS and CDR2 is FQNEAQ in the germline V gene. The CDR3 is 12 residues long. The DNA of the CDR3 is TGTGCCAGCAGCACTGGACAGGGACCGCAGTATTTT. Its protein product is CASSTGQGPQYF.

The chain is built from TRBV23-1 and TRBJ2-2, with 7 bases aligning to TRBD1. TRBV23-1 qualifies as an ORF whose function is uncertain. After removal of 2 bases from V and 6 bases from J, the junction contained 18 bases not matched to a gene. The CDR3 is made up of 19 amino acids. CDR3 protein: CASSQITPLGQELSGELFF. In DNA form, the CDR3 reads TGCGCCAGCAGTCAAATCACTCCCTTAGGACAGGAATTGTCCGGGGAGCTGTTTTTT.

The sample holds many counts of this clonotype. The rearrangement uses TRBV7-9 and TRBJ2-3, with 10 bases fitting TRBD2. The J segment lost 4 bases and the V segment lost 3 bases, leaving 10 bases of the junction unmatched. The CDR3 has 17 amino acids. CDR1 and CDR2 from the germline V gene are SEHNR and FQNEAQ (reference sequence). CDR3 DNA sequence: TGTGCCAGCAGCTTCTGGGCTAGCGGGAGTGGGTCAGATACGCAGTATTTT. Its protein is CASSFWASGSGSDTQYF. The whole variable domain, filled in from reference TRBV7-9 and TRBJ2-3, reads DTGVSQNPRHKITKRGQNVTFRCDPISEHNRLYWYRQTLGQGPEFLTYFQNEAQLEKSRLLSDRFSAERPKGSFSTLEIQRTEQGDSAMYLCASSFWASGSGSDTQYFGPGTRLTVL.